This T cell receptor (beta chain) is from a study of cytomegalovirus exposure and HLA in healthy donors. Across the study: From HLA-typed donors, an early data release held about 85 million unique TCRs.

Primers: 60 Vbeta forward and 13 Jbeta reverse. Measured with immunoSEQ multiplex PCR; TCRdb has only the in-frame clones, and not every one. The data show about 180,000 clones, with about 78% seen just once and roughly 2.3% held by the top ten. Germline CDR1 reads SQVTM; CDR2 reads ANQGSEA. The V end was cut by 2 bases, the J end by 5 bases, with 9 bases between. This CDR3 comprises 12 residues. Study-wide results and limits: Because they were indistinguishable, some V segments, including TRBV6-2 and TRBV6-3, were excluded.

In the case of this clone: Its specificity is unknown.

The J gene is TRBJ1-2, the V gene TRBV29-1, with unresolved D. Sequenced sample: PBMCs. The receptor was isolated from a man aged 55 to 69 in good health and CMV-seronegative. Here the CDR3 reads CSVETRTYGYTF. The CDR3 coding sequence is TGCAGCGTTGAAACGCGGACTTATGGCTACACCTTC.